These 11 T cell receptor beta chains came from one sample sequenced in a study of beta chain features in type 1 diabetes. Expressed TCRB transcripts were sequenced because the isolated RNA had all been reverse transcribed beforehand. Sequencing used immunoSEQ multiplex PCR; TCRdb keeps in-frame clones, though not all of them. Here the sample spans more than 150,000 clones, approximately 12% being singletons. Sequencing was done on a sample of central memory CD4+ T cells from blood. All receptors derive from a young man in good health.

The J gene is TRBJ2-2, the V gene TRBV9; 12 bases are shared with TRBD2. Germline trimming cut 3 bases from V and 4 bases from J; bases unmatched to any gene: 7. This CDR3 is 17 amino acids long. CDR1 and CDR2 from the germline V gene are SGDLS and YYNGEE. CDR3 protein: CASSETLAGGRTGELFF. The CDR3 region has the DNA TGTGCCAGCAGCGAGACACTAGCGGGGGGTCGCACCGGGGAGCTGTTTTTT.

This clone was recorded at least ten times. The chain uses TRBV28 and TRBJ2-1, with TRBD2 matching over 8 bases. This CDR3 has 15 residues. V gave up 8 bases and J gave up 1 base; unmatched junction bases: 7. Germline assignment: CDR1 MDHEN and CDR2 SYDVKM. The CDR3 loop is CASESGSRSYNEQFF. The CDR3 nucleotides read TGTGCCAGCGAGAGCGGGAGTCGGTCCTACAATGAGCAGTTCTTC.

A remark on this clone: This could be a read error, since a much larger clone is one nucleotide away. Other DNA sequences within the sample encode an identical CDR3. The V and J genes are TRBV12-5 and TRBJ1-2; D remains ambiguous. The CDR3 sequence is 14 residues long. Looked up from germline, CDR1 is LGHNT and CDR2 is FRNRAP. CDR3 protein: CASGLVGKGGGYTF. The CDR3, as DNA: TGTGCTAGTGGGTTGGTTGGCAAGGGCGGTGGCTACACCTTC.

This clone was recorded a few times. The chain recombines TRBV28 with TRBJ2-1; D is possibly TRBD1 or TRBD2 (6 bases each). V dropped 5 bases and J dropped 15 bases, with 17 bases sitting between them. CDR3 size: 12 residues. The germline gives CDR1 MDHEN, CDR2 SYDVKM. The CDR3 DNA sequence: TGTGCCAGCAGTAGGGGGGACCAAGTTTGGTTCTTC. Translating gives CASSRGDQVWFF.

This clone was seen a handful of times. V is TRBV30 and J is TRBJ2-1, with TRBD1 identical over 7 bases. Germline values: CDR1 GTSNPN, CDR2 SVGIG (reference sequence). With V trimmed by 5 bases and J by 4 bases, 2 bases remained unmatched. The CDR3 is 12 residues long. CDR3 bases: TGTGCCTGGGGACAGGATTACAATGAGCAGTTCTTC. Amino acids: CAWGQDYNEQFF.

The V and J genes are TRBV7-3 and TRBJ2-5; 10 bases are a match to TRBD2. V was pared by 5 bases and J by 1 base, with 4 bases of the junction left unmatched. The length of the CDR3 is 15 residues. Germline values: CDR1 SGHTA, CDR2 FQGTGA. The CDR3 region has the DNA TGTGCCAGCAGCCCCACTAGCGGGGTCCAAGAGACCCAGTACTTC. Translation: CASSPTSGVQETQYF.

V gene TRBV7-2 combines with J gene TRBJ2-1, with D perhaps TRBD2 (6 bases). V lost 5 bases to trimming and J lost 7 bases, with 15 bases between them. CDR1 and CDR2 from the germline V gene are SGHTA and FQGNSA. The CDR3 extends over 14 amino acids. CDR3 region: CASSPRRANNEQFF. For the CDR3, the DNA is TGTGCCAGCAGCCCGAGGAGGGCCAATAATGAGCAGTTCTTC.

The genes are TRBV9 and TRBJ2-3, with 11 nucleotides matching TRBD2. Germline V CDR1 and CDR2: SGDLS, YYNGEE. The CDR3 totals 15 residues. The trim removed 6 bases at V and 3 bases at J, leaving 6 bases unmatched. The CDR3 nucleotides are TGTGCCAGCACTCTAGCGGGGGGTCGGACAGATACGCAGTATTTT. Its translation is CASTLAGGRTDTQYF.

This clone was seen only a few times. The chain uses TRBV7-9 and TRBJ1-1; TRBD1 matches at 8 bases. V gave up 1 base and J gave up 2 bases; unmatched junction bases: 6. The CDR3 spans 16 residues. CDR1 is SEHNR and CDR2 is FQNEAQ in the germline V gene (reference sequence). The CDR3 protein is CASSLEPGQANTEAFF. The CDR3 DNA reads as TGTGCCAGCAGCTTAGAACCGGGACAGGCCAACACTGAAGCTTTCTTT. The full variable domain, with the rest looked up from reference TRBV7-9 and TRBJ1-1, is DTGVSQNPRHKITKRGQNVTFRCDPISEHNRLYWYRQTLGQGPEFLTYFQNEAQLEKSRLLSDRFSAERPKGSFSTLEIQRTEQGDSAMYLCASSLEPGQANTEAFFGQGTRLTVV.

The chain links TRBV4-3 to TRBJ2-1, with 11 bases that match TRBD2. Germline-derived CDR1 and CDR2 are LGHNA and YSLEER. CDR3 length: 19 residues. V dropped 2 bases and J dropped 0; count of bases not matched to a gene: 9. For the CDR3, the DNA is TGCGCCAGCAGCCAATCCTCTAGCGGGGGGCCCAGCTCCTACAATGAGCAGTTCTTC. Protein product: CASSQSSSGGPSSYNEQFF.

The chain links TRBV7-2 to TRBJ1-2, with 8 bases matching TRBD1. This CDR3 is 13 amino acids long. Germline V lookup: CDR1 SGHTA, CDR2 FQGNSA. V lost 5 bases and J lost 8; bases outside the gene matches: 7. In DNA form, the CDR3 reads TGTGCCAGCAGCCGAGACAGGGGAGGAGGCTACACCTTC. Encoded protein: CASSRDRGGGYTF.